This T cell receptor beta chain was retrieved from a study of molecular identifiers for immune sequencing clone quantification. Sorting recovered naive CD8 T cells on a CD8+CD4-CCR7+CD45RA+ profile. Worth noting for this clonotype: The antigen is undetermined. A single base separates this from a much larger clone, so it may be a read error.

Study-wide results and caveats: Clones that had above 20 RNA copies took up over 98% of effector molecules but under 1% in naive cells. One cell's worth of spiked Jurkat TCR RNA was reportedly detectable among roughly 1 million naive cells.

TCRdb reprocessed the PCR reads via MiXCR and lists one record per CDR3 protein. The data hold about 300,000 distinct CDR3 sequences, with roughly 23% observed a single time. The CDR3 is made up of 12 amino acids. V shed 2 bases and J shed 3 bases, with 8 bases lying between them. The germline V gene encodes CDR1 DFQATT and CDR2 SNEGSKA (reference sequence). The origin of this receptor is a human donor in good health. Some libraries in this study had Jurkat cell RNA spiked in. Sequences were obtained from naive CD8+ T cells from blood, with Jurkat cell RNA spiked in. The subset was: FACS-sorted CD8+CD4-CCR7+CD45RA+ naive T cells. This chain joins TRBV20-1 and TRBJ2-7; D is ambiguous. The CDR3 here is CSARPGHYEQYF. In DNA form, the CDR3 reads TGCAGTGCTAGACCCGGGCACTACGAGCAGTACTTC.